This T cell receptor (beta chain) was obtained from a study of identical twins. Study-wide results and caveats: In drawing conclusions, the study used cross-sectional statistical analysis and did not follow the same donors.

No donor was unhealthy or non-Caucasian. The table lists this clonotype with a few counts. What it binds is not known. MiXCR, run by TCRdb on the 5' RACE reads, gives a single entry per CDR3 protein. The repertoire has some 570,000 distinct CDR3 sequences, 20% to 25% of them found once; the top ten carry more than 0.4%. This same sample was also part of a study on yellow fever vaccine responses in identical twins. That study adds: Twins' T cell vaccine responses reportedly looked partly convergent, partly personalized.

Material for sequencing was CD4+ T cells sorted from blood. The receptor was isolated from a woman aged 18-29 years in good health.

CDR3 protein: CASSLSLGPSSTDTQYF. DNA of the CDR3: TGTGCCAGCAGCCTAAGCCTAGGGCCGAGTAGCACAGATACGCAGTATTTT. This chain connects TRBV7-2 to TRBJ2-3, with unresolved D. Trimming stripped 5 bases from V and 0 bases from J, with 18 bases between. The germline CDR1 and CDR2 sequences are SGHTA and FQGNSA. The CDR3 is made up of 17 amino acids.